This T cell receptor beta chain was sequenced in a study of blood T cell repertoires in COVID-19. Study background: Acute and convalescent COVID-19 specimens originated in the United States, Italy and Spain. Sample material is recorded as cDNA or gDNA derived from T cells, B-cell-depleted T cells, or PBMCs.

This clone occurred once. Authors' methods: Cell counts per sample came from amplifying reference gene primers. Method: immunoSEQ multiplex PCR; TCRdb's copy keeps in-frame clones and lacks some. V and J calls and clone size are as listed in that table; D and trimming were resolved from the DNA. The sample shows 300,000 or so clones, 85% to 90% of them seen only once. The CDR3 is 15 amino acids. The germline gives CDR1 SGHAT, CDR2 FQNNGV. V lost 5 bases and J lost 0; bases outside the gene matches: 3. Material: peripheral blood. The sequence came from a middle-aged woman with acute or convalescent COVID-19. V and J are TRBV11-2 and TRBJ1-5; 8 bases agree with TRBD1. This CDR3 is CASSPGQDSNQPQHF. The CDR3 DNA reads TGTGCCAGCAGCCCGGGACAGGATAGCAATCAGCCCCAGCATTTT.